The 2 T cell receptor beta chains in this list originate from one sample, sequenced in a study of blood T cell repertoires in COVID-19. The method was immunoSEQ multiplex PCR; TCRdb's version includes in-frame clones alone and lacks a portion of them. The table records roughly 160,000 clones, 70% to 90% of them present only once. Sample: peripheral blood. These receptors all come from a man aged 40-50 years with acute or convalescent COVID-19.

This chain links TRBV12-3 or TRBV12-4 with TRBJ2-7; 9 nucleotides align to TRBD1. With 6 bases clipped from V and 8 bases from J, the junction kept 8 bases outside the gene matches. This CDR3 spans 13 amino acids. The CDR3 protein is CASSPQGAFKQYF. CDR3 nucleotides: TGTGCCAGCAGCCCACAGGGGGCTTTCAAGCAGTACTTC.

The chain employs TRBV24-1 and TRBJ2-5; tentative D call: TRBD2 (5 bases). There are 15 residues in the CDR3. Germline lookup yields CDR1 KGHDR and CDR2 SFDVKD. The ends were cut back, 2 bases at V and 5 bases at J, with 14 bases in the middle. CDR3 nucleotides: TGTGCCACCAGTGATTCCCGAGGGCCGGGGGAGACCCAGTACTTC. Protein sequence: CATSDSRGPGETQYF.